The 10 T cell receptor beta chains in this list originate from one sample, sequenced in a study of cytomegalovirus exposure and HLA in healthy donors. Vbeta (60) and Jbeta (13) primers were used in the PCR. Method: immunoSEQ multiplex PCR; TCRdb's copy keeps in-frame clones and lacks some. Seen here are some 120,000 clones, 75% to 85% observed once, and the top ten hold 1%. The material sequenced was PBMCs. The receptors were gathered from a man aged 35-49 years in good health and CMV-seronegative.

This chain links TRBV29-1 with TRBJ2-7; a weak D match, TRBD1 (5 bases). This CDR3 spans 13 amino acids. Germline CDR1 SQVTM, CDR2 ANQGSEA. Trimming cost V 2 bases and J 3 bases, with 11 bases left between them. CDR3 sequence reads: CSVESGMGYEQYF. Written as DNA, the CDR3 is TGCAGCGTTGAATCAGGGATGGGCTACGAGCAGTACTTC.

Comments on this clone: The identical CDR3 is also encoded by other nucleotide sequences in the sample. The V and J genes are TRBV2 and TRBJ1-1, with a weak D call TRBD1 (5 bases). The CDR3 covers 14 residues. Germline CDR1 SNHLY, CDR2 FYNNEI. Trimming removed 4 bases at V and 5 bases at J, with 14 bases between. The CDR3, as DNA: TGTGCCAGCAGTGTTCAGGGCCTGGGTACTGAAGCTTTCTTT. Translated, it gives CASSVQGLGTEAFF. The variable domain in full, completed from reference TRBV2 and TRBJ1-1, reads EPEVTQTPSHQVTQMGQEVILRCVPISNHLYFYWYRQILGQKVEFLVSFYNNEISEKSEIFDDQFSVERPDGSNFTLKIRSTKLEDSAMYFCASSVQGLGTEAFFGQGTRLTVV.

The chain uses TRBV21-1 and TRBJ1-1; the listed D gene, TRBD1, was not tested against the DNA. TRBV21-1 is a pseudogene. The length of the CDR3 is 13 residues. CDR3 residues: CASRGTGGTEAFF. The CDR3 nucleotides are TGTGCCAGCCGCGGGACAGGGGGAACTGAAGCTTTCTTT.

The chain couples TRBV28 to TRBJ2-7, with D unclear. Trimming stripped 7 bases from V and 3 bases from J, with 10 bases between. This CDR3 region has 12 residues. The V gene's germline CDR1 is MDHEN and CDR2 SYDVKM. The CDR3 loop is CASTTKVYEQYF. The CDR3 coding sequence is TGTGCCAGCACTACTAAAGTCTACGAGCAGTACTTC.

The rearrangement links TRBV25-1 to TRBJ2-5; TRBD2 might be the D (6 bases). Trimming pared 4 bases from V and 5 bases from J, leaving 14 bases between. Germline lookup yields CDR1 MGHDK and CDR2 SYGVNS. This CDR3 has 14 amino acids. The CDR3 nucleotides are TGTGCCAGCAGTGTTACTGGGGGGTGGGAGACCCAGTACTTC. This codes for CASSVTGGWETQYF.

The chain joins TRBV5-5 to TRBJ1-5, with unresolved D. Deletions cut 1 base from V and 7 bases from J, with 9 bases between. The CDR3 is 13 residues long. Germline V CDR1 and CDR2: SGHKS, YYEKEE (reference sequence). For the CDR3, the DNA is TGTGCCAGCAGCTTGAGAACGGTGCAGCCCCAGCATTTT. Translated: CASSLRTVQPQHF.

The chain has TRBV28 and TRBJ2-3; no clear D. Trimming pared 5 bases from V and 0 bases from J, leaving 3 bases between. The V gene's germline CDR1 is MDHEN and CDR2 SYDVKM. The CDR3 spans 12 residues. CDR3 sequence reads: CASSQSTDTQYF. The CDR3 DNA reads as TGTGCCAGCAGTCAAAGCACAGATACGCAGTATTTT.

CDR3 region: CASRRRGRNEQFF. CDR3 DNA: TGTGCCAGCAGACGGAGGGGCCGCAATGAGCAGTTCTTC. This chain joins TRBV11-2 and TRBJ2-1, with D perhaps matching TRBD2 (6 bases). Germline V gene sequence: CDR1 SGHAT, CDR2 FQNNGV. This CDR3 region has 13 residues. Trimming took 6 bases from V and 6 from J, leaving 12 bases between them.

This clone has just one count. The chain joins TRBV5-4 to TRBJ2-5; 13 bases map to TRBD2. V trimming: 1 base; J trimming: 5 bases; junction bases outside the gene matches: 2. CDR1 and CDR2 (germline): SGHNT, YYREEE (reference sequence). CDR3 size: 15 residues. DNA for the CDR3: TGTGCCAGCAGCTTGACTAGCGGGAGGGGGGAGACCCAGTACTTC. This translates into CASSLTSGRGETQYF.

The V gene is TRBV5-1, the J gene TRBJ2-1; TRBD2 matches 7 bases. The CDR3 covers 17 residues. The germline gives CDR1 SGHRS, CDR2 YFSETQ. Unmatched junction bases numbered 19, after V lost 4 bases and J lost 9 bases. The CDR3 DNA is TGCGCCAGCAGCCCCGCCGGGCAGCGGGGTGGGGCAGGTGAGCAGTTCTTC. It yields the protein CASSPAGQRGGAGEQFF. Drawing the rest from reference TRBV5-1 and TRBJ2-1, the complete variable domain is KAGVTQTPRYLIKTRGQQVTLSCSPISGHRSVSWYQQTPGQGLQFLFEYFSETQRNKGNFPGRFSGRQFSNSRSEMNVSTLELGDSALYLCASSPAGQRGGAGEQFFGPGTRLTVL.